Presented here are 3 T cell receptor beta chains from one specimen sequenced in a study of CD8 T cells in Susac syndrome. cDNA came from about 0.46 to 1 ug RNA primed by random hexamers. TCRdb recomputed calls from the immunoSEQ multiplex PCR reads with MiXCR, one row per CDR3 protein. The sample carries about 150,000 distinct CDR3 sequences, approximately 96% recorded once. Source material: CD4+ T cells from PBMCs. Receptors originate from a human donor with Susac syndrome.

The rearrangement joins TRBV9 to TRBJ1-1; 10 bases align to TRBD1. Germline V gene data show CDR1 as SGDLS and CDR2 as YYNGEE. The V segment lost 4 bases and the J segment 3 bases; nucleotides outside the gene matches: 6. This CDR3 contains 15 residues. The CDR3 sequence: CASSSQDRGDTEAFF. CDR3 DNA: TGTGCCAGCAGCTCCCAGGACAGGGGGGACACTGAAGCTTTCTTT.

The gene calls are TRBV20-1 and TRBJ1-6; 10 nucleotides align to TRBD1. Trimming cost V 1 base and J 7 bases; bases outside gene matches: 4. CDR1 is DFQATT and CDR2 is SNEGSKA in the germline V gene (reference sequence). CDR3 size: 15 residues. CDR3 nucleotides: TGCAGTGCTAGAGCCGGGACAGGGGAAAATTCACCCCTCCACTTT. The encoded protein is CSARAGTGENSPLHF.

The V and J genes are TRBV15 and TRBJ1-5; D unresolved. Germline CDR1 is LNHNV and CDR2 is YYDKDF (reference sequence). The V end lost 0 bases, the J end lost 3 bases, and 9 bases lay between the germline ends. The CDR3 has 15 residues. The CDR3 here is CATSRDVQSNQPQHF. DNA for the CDR3: TGTGCCACCAGCAGAGATGTCCAGTCCAATCAGCCCCAGCATTTT. Combining the CDR3 with reference TRBV15 and TRBJ1-5 gives the whole variable domain DAMVIQNPRYQVTQFGKPVTLSCSQTLNHNVMYWYQQKSSQAPKLLFHYYDKDFNNEADTPDNFQSRRPNTSFCFLDIRSPGLGDTAMYLCATSRDVQSNQPQHFGDGTRLSIL.